This T cell receptor (beta chain) originates from a study of T cell responses to AZD1222 COVID-19 vaccine. Study outcomes and limitations: No day 14 peak samples; only post-peak repertoires were characterized. With two AZD1222 doses given, Spike-specific TCR breadth and depth both rose.

This CDR3 has 13 residues. Trimming stripped 3 bases from V and 3 bases from J, with 8 bases between. CDR1 is SEHNR and CDR2 is FQNEAQ in the germline V gene (reference sequence). In the case of this clone: What it binds is not known.

The data were produced by immunoSEQ multiplex PCR, yet TCRdb's version contains in-frame clones alone and is incomplete. The sample lists under 140,000 clones, around 93% occurring once. The J gene is TRBJ1-2, the V gene TRBV7-9; D may be TRBD1 (6 bases). Sample: peripheral blood, taken 28 days after the second AZD1222 dose. The sequence was collected from an adult who received the AZD1222 COVID-19 vaccine. The CDR3 protein is CASSLRGDYGYTF. CDR3 DNA sequence: TGTGCCAGCAGCTTGAGGGGGGACTATGGCTACACCTTC.